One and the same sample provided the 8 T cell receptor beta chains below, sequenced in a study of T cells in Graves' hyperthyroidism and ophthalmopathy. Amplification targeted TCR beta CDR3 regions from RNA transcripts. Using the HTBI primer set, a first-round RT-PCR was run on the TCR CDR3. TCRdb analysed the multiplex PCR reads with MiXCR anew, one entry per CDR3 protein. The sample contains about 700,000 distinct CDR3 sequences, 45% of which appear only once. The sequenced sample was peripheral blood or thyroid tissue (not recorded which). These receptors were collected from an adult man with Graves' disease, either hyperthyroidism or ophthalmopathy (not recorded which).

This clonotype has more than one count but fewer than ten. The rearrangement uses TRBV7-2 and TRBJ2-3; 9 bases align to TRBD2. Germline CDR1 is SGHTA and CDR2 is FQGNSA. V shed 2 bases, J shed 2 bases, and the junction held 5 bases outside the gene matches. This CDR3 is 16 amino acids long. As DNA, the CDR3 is TGTGCCAGCAGCTTACGGGCGGGGGGGTCCACAGATACGCAGTATTTT. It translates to CASSLRAGGSTDTQYF.

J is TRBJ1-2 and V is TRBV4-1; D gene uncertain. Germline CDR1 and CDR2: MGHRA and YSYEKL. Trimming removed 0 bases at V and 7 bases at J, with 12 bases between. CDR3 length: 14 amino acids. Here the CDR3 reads CASSQDKGFGGYTF. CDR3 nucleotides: TGCGCCAGCAGCCAAGATAAGGGCTTTGGTGGCTACACCTTC.

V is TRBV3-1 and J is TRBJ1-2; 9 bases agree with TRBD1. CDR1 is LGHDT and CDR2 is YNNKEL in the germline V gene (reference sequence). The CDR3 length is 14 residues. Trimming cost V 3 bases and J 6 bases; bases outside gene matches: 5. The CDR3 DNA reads TGTGCCAGCAGCCACGGACAGGGGTCCCATGGCTACACCTTC. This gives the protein CASSHGQGSHGYTF.

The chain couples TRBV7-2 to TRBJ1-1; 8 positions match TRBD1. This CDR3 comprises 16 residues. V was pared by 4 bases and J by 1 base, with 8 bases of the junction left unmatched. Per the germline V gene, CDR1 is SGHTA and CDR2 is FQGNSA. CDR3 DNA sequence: TGTGCCAGCAGCTGGCCTCGGACAGGGCCGAACACTGAAGCTTTCTTT. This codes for CASSWPRTGPNTEAFF. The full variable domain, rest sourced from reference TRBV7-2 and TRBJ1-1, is GAGVSQSPSNKVTEKGKDVELRCDPISGHTALYWYRQSLGQGLEFLIYFQGNSAPDKSGLPSDRFSAERTGGSVSTLTIQRTQQEDSAVYLCASSWPRTGPNTEAFFGQGTRLTVV.

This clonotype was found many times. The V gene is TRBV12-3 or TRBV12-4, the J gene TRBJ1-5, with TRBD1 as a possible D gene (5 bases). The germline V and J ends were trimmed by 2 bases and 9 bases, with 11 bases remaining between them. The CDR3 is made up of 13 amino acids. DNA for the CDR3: TGTGCCAGCAGTTTATCGTGGGGACGGCCCCAGCATTTT. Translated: CASSLSWGRPQHF.

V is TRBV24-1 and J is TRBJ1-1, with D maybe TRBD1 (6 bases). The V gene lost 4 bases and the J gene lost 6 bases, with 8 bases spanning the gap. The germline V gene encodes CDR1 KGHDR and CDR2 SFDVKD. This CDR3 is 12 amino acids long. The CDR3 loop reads CATSDRGPEAFF. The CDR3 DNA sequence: TGTGCCACCAGTGACAGGGGCCCTGAAGCTTTCTTT.

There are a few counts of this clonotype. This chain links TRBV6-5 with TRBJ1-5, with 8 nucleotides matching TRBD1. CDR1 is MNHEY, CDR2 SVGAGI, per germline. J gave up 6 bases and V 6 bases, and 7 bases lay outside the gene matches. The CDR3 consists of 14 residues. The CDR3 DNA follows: TGTGCCAGCAGGACAACAGGGGGTGGTCAGCCCCAGCATTTT. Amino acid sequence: CASRTTGGGQPQHF.

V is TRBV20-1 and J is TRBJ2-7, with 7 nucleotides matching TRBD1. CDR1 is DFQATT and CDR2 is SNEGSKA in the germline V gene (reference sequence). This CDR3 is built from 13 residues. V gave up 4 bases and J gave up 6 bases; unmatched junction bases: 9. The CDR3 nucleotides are TGCAGTGCTACCCGACAGGGTATGGGCGAGCAGTACTTC. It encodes CSATRQGMGEQYF.